Listed here are 17 T cell receptor beta chains from one sample, sequenced in a study of blood T cell repertoires in COVID-19. Here immunoSEQ multiplex PCR was the method, and the copy in TCRdb shows in-frame clones only, minus some. This sample has approximately 210,000 clones, with 82% found just once. Sequencing was performed on peripheral blood. The source is a woman aged 80 or over with acute or convalescent COVID-19.

Here the CDR3 DNA reads TGTGCCAGCAGTGACGGGTGGAACACTGAAGCTTTCTTT. Translation gives CASSDGWNTEAFF. J is TRBJ1-1 and V is TRBV6-2 or TRBV6-3; no clear D gene. V lost 5 bases to trimming and J lost 1 base, with 8 bases between them. Germline lookup yields CDR1 MNHEY and CDR2 SVGEGT. The CDR3 contains 13 residues.

This clone was picked up a small number of times. Other nucleotide sequences in the sample specify the same CDR3. The chain has TRBV4-2 and TRBJ1-5; possibly TRBD1 for D (6 bases). The V gene's germline CDR1 is LGHNA and CDR2 YNFKEQ. The V end was cut by 0 bases, the J end by 4 bases, with 7 bases between. This CDR3 contains 14 residues. The CDR3 nucleotides are TGTGCCAGCAGCCAAGACCAGGGGAATCAGCCCCAGCATTTT. Protein: CASSQDQGNQPQHF.

The J gene is TRBJ1-1, the V gene TRBV11-2; maybe TRBD1 (5 bases). Trimming pared 4 bases from V and 0 bases from J, leaving 12 bases between. This CDR3 has 15 amino acids. Germline V lookup: CDR1 SGHAT, CDR2 FQNNGV. The CDR3 coding sequence is TGTGCCAGCAGCTCGAATCCAGGGATGAACACTGAAGCTTTCTTT. Protein: CASSSNPGMNTEAFF. The full variable domain, with the rest looked up from reference TRBV11-2 and TRBJ1-1, is EAGVAQSPRYKIIEKRQSVAFWCNPISGHATLYWYQQILGQGPKLLIQFQNNGVVDDSQLPKDRFSAERLKGVDSTLKIQPAKLEDSAVYLCASSSNPGMNTEAFFGQGTRLTVV.

The chain uses TRBV5-6 and TRBJ2-7; 8 bases match TRBD1. V was pared by 4 bases and J by 7 bases, with 7 bases of the junction left unmatched. The CDR3 contains 13 residues. Germline CDR1 and CDR2: SGHDT and YYEEEE. The CDR3 nucleotides read TGTGCCAGCAGCGCGACAGGGGTGAGGGAGCAGTACTTC. Its protein product is CASSATGVREQYF. The full variable domain, completed using reference TRBV5-6 and TRBJ2-7, is DAGVTQSPTHLIKTRGQQVTLRCSPKSGHDTVSWYQQALGQGPQFIFQYYEEEERQRGNFPDRFSGHQFPNYSSELNVNALLLGDSALYLCASSATGVREQYFGPGTRLTVT.

The gene calls are TRBV2 and TRBJ2-2, with D maybe TRBD1 (5 bases). The CDR3 has 14 amino acids. Germline V gives CDR1 SNHLY, CDR2 FYNNEI. The germline V and J ends were trimmed by 7 bases and 2 bases, with 11 bases remaining between them. As DNA, the CDR3 is TGTGCCAGCAAAGAGCAGGGTAACACCGGGGAGCTGTTTTTT. Its protein is CASKEQGNTGELFF.

The chain combines TRBV4-1 with TRBJ1-1; TRBD1 matches 7 bases. With 2 bases clipped from V and 0 bases from J, the junction kept 6 bases outside the gene matches. CDR1 MGHRA and CDR2 YSYEKL come from the germline V gene. This CDR3 region has 16 residues. In nucleotides, the CDR3 is TGCGCCAGCAGCCAACGTTCGGGGACAGTGAACACTGAAGCTTTCTTT. This encodes CASSQRSGTVNTEAFF.

A few counts support this clone. This rearrangement joins TRBV14 to TRBJ1-2, with a tentative D call TRBD1 (6 bases). V was clipped by 3 bases and J by 7 bases, with 9 bases between them. This CDR3 has 12 residues. Germline V gene lookup returns CDR1 SGHDN and CDR2 FVKESK. The CDR3 here is CASSQGAIGYTF. The DNA for the CDR3 is TGTGCCAGCAGCCAGGGGGCTATTGGCTACACCTTC.

This chain connects TRBV5-4 to TRBJ2-6; weak D call: TRBD1 (6 bases). The CDR3 extends over 18 amino acids. From germline, CDR1 is SGHNT and CDR2 YYREEE (reference sequence). V was pared by 1 base and J by 3 bases, with 17 bases between. The CDR3 coding sequence is TGTGCCAGCAGCTTGTTCGGCAGAGGCAGGGGTGGGGCCAACGTCCTGACTTTC. Protein sequence: CASSLFGRGRGGANVLTF.

This sequence joins TRBV5-1 and TRBJ1-1; TRBD1 matches at 8 bases. This CDR3 has 15 amino acids. V lost 4 bases and J lost 10; bases outside the gene matches: 15. CDR1 and CDR2 (germline): SGHRS, YFSETQ. Here the CDR3 DNA reads TGCGCCAGCAGCCCTAGTGGGGGACAGGCGAGGGCAGCTTTCTTT. It encodes CASSPSGGQARAAFF.

The chain has TRBV7-2 and TRBJ1-2; D might be TRBD1 (6 bases). There are 13 residues in the CDR3. Germline assignment: CDR1 SGHTA and CDR2 FQGNSA. V gave up 3 bases and J gave up 4 bases, with 9 bases separating them. The DNA of the CDR3 is TGTGCCAGCAGCTTGTCGGACAGCTATGGCTACACCTTC. Encoded protein: CASSLSDSYGYTF.

The CDR3 DNA follows: TGTGCCACCAGCAGAGATCGTCAGGGTGCTGGCTACACCTTC. Its protein product is CATSRDRQGAGYTF. The chain uses TRBV15 and TRBJ1-2, with TRBD1 as a possible D gene (5 bases). V was shortened by 0 bases and J by 7 bases, with 12 bases between the two germline ends. The CDR3 is 14 residues long. Germline V lookup: CDR1 LNHNV, CDR2 YYDKDF (reference sequence).

The chain links TRBV9 to TRBJ1-1; D is possibly TRBD1 (5 bases). The CDR3 loop spans 13 amino acids. Trimming cost V 1 base and J 3 bases, with 7 bases left between them. The germline CDR1 and CDR2 sequences are SGDLS and YYNGEE. DNA for the CDR3: TGTGCCAGCAGCGTAAGACAGCACACTGAAGCTTTCTTT. This encodes CASSVRQHTEAFF.

The chain couples TRBV2 to TRBJ1-6, with D maybe TRBD1 (6 bases). V gave up 4 bases and J gave up 7 bases, with 14 bases separating them. CDR3 length: 15 residues. Per the germline V gene, CDR1 is SNHLY and CDR2 is FYNNEI. CDR3 region: CASSGGTLLNSPLHF. The CDR3 region has the DNA TGTGCCAGCAGTGGTGGGACATTACTGAATTCACCCCTCCACTTT.

The CDR3 DNA is TGTGCCACCAGTGATACACGGACTAGCCCGCATACGCAGTATTTT. Protein: CATSDTRTSPHTQYF. The V and J genes are TRBV24-1 and TRBJ2-3, with 8 positions matching TRBD2. Germline V CDR1 and CDR2: KGHDR, SFDVKD. The ends lost 3 bases at V and 7 bases at J; junction bases unmatched: 8. The CDR3 runs to 15 residues.

The J gene is TRBJ2-7, the V gene TRBV18; D unresolved. CDR3 size: 13 residues. Trimming removed 6 bases at V and 2 bases at J, with 11 bases between. Per the germline V gene, CDR1 is KGHSH and CDR2 is LQKENI. In DNA form, the CDR3 reads TGTGCCAGCTCTCTCGGTTCAACCTACGAGCAGTACTTC. This encodes CASSLGSTYEQYF. The variable domain in full, with the rest retrieved from reference TRBV18 and TRBJ2-7, is NAGVMQNPRHLVRRRGQEARLRCSPMKGHSHVYWYRQLPEEGLKFMVYLQKENIIDESGMPKERFSAEFPKEGPSILRIQQVVRGDSAAYFCASSLGSTYEQYFGPGTRLTVT.

J is TRBJ1-2 and V is TRBV6-5; TRBD1 agrees at 8 bases. With V trimmed by 2 bases and J by 8 bases, 4 bases remained unmatched. The CDR3 loop spans 13 amino acids. Per germline, CDR1 MNHEY and CDR2 SVGAGI. CDR3 protein: CASSYTRTGGYTF. As DNA, the CDR3 is TGTGCCAGCAGTTACACCCGGACAGGGGGCTACACCTTC.

This clone occurred once. This chain joins TRBV18 and TRBJ1-2; TRBD1 agrees at 7 bases. This CDR3 comprises 13 residues. Germline V lookup: CDR1 KGHSH, CDR2 LQKENI. The V gene end was trimmed by 2 bases and the J gene end by 8 bases; junction bases not matched to a gene: 5. The CDR3 loop is CASSPSRQGGYTF. CDR3 bases: TGTGCCAGCTCACCATCGAGACAGGGAGGCTACACCTTC. The whole variable domain, filled in from reference TRBV18 and TRBJ1-2, reads NAGVMQNPRHLVRRRGQEARLRCSPMKGHSHVYWYRQLPEEGLKFMVYLQKENIIDESGMPKERFSAEFPKEGPSILRIQQVVRGDSAAYFCASSPSRQGGYTFGSGTRLTVV.